This T cell receptor (beta chain) was observed in a study of T cell changes during pregnancy in multiple sclerosis (dated by TCRdb to about 2019). The study in broad terms: Changes in the T cell repertoire over the course of pregnancy were examined in this study in women with multiple sclerosis.

From the germline V gene (reference sequence), CDR1 is MNHNY and CDR2 is SVGAGI. V gives up 0 bases and J gives up 4 bases, and the segment between their germline ends measures 3 bases. Taken from cysteine to phenylalanine, the CDR3 has 12 residues. The entry retains the CDR3 DNA only, 36 bases that are in frame from base 1. The library was prepared using the immunoSEQ multiplex PCR assay. Imported from immuneACCESS, the table was reduced by TCRdb to in-frame sequences with V and J called. These copies leave out some clones; in studies compared against another copy, an unresolved V gene accounts for under half, and the cause of the remainder is not known. The sample records more than 45,000 clones, roughly 94% of which are singletons. The top ten hold 0.58% of the sample. A note on this clone: The clone's antigen remains unknown. Per-base quality was not reported, and no clone a single base away is much larger than it.

This TCR came from a female donor with multiple sclerosis, enrolled in a pregnancy study. The sequencing used CD4+ T cells from peripheral blood mononuclear cells, collected in the second trimester of pregnancy. The V and J segments used are TRBV6-6 and TRBJ2-5, with no D gene named confidently. CDR3 protein: CASSYSRETQYF. The base sequence is TGTGCCAGCAGTTACTCTAGAGAGACCCAGTACTTC.